This T cell receptor (beta chain) stems from a study of cytomegalovirus exposure and HLA in healthy donors. PCR involved 60 Vbeta and 13 Jbeta primers. Produced via immunoSEQ multiplex PCR; TCRdb's table is partial and in-frame only. Of 64,000 or so clones listed, around three quarters are singletons. The CDR3 length is 14 residues. The V end was cut by 5 bases, the J end by 5 bases, with 15 bases between. Germline CDR1 and CDR2: MDHEN and SYDVKM. This TCR was recovered from a woman aged 50 to 60 in good health and CMV-seropositive. The genes are TRBV28 and TRBJ2-5; maybe TRBD2 (5 bases). Material for sequencing was PBMCs. Here the CDR3 reads CASSQGGSWETQYF. The CDR3 bases are TGTGCCAGCAGTCAAGGAGGATCCTGGGAGACCCAGTACTTC.